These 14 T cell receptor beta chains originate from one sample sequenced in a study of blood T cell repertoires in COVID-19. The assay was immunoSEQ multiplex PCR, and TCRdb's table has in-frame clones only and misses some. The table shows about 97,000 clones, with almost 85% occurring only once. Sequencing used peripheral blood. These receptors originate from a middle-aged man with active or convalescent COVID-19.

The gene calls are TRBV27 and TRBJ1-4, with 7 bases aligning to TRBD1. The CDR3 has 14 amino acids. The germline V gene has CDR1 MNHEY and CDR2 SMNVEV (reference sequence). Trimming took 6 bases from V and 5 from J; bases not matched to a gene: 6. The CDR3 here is CASRNTGQNEKLFF. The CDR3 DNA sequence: TGTGCCAGCAGGAACACGGGACAGAATGAAAAACTGTTTTTT. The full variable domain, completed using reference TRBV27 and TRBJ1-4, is EAQVTQNPRYLITVTGKKLTVTCSQNMNHEYMSWYRQDPGLGLRQIYYSMNVEVTDKGDVPEGYKVSRKEKRNFPLILESPSPNQTSLYFCASRNTGQNEKLFFGSGTQLSVL.

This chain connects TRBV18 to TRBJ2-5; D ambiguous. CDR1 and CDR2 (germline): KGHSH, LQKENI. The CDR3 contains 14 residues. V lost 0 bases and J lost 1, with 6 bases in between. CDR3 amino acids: CASSPPLAQETQYF. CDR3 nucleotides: TGTGCCAGCTCACCACCGTTGGCCCAAGAGACCCAGTACTTC.

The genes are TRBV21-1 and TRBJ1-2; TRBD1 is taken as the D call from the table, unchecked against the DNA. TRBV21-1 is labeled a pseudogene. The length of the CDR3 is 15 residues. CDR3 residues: CASSKERGQGKGYTF. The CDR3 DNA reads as TGTGCCAGCAGCAAAGAAAGGGGACAGGGTAAAGGCTACACCTTC.

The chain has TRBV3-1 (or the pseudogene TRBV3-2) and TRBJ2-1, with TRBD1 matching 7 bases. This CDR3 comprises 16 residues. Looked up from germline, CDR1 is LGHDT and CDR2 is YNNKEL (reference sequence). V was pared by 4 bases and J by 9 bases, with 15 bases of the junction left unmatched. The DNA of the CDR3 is TGTGCCAGCAGCCTCGGACTGGCGGTAGGGGGCATTGAGCAGTTCTTC. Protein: CASSLGLAVGGIEQFF.

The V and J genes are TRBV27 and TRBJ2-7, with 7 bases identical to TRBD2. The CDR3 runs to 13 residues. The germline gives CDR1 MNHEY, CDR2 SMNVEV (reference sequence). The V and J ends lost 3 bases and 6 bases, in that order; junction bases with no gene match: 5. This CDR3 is CASSLGGLREQYF. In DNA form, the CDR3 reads TGTGCCAGCAGTTTGGGGGGGTTACGCGAGCAGTACTTC.

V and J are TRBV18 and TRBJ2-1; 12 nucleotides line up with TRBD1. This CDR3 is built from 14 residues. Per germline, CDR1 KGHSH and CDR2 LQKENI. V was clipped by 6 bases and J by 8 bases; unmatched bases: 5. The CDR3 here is CASSLGQGADEQFF. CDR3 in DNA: TGTGCCAGCTCGCTGGGACAGGGGGCCGATGAGCAGTTCTTC.

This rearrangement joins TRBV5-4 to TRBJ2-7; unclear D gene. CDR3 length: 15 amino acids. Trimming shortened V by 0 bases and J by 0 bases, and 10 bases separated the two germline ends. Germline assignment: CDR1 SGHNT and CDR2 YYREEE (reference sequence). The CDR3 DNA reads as TGTGCCAGCAGCTTGGATGGGCTATCCTCCTACGAGCAGTACTTC. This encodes CASSLDGLSSYEQYF.

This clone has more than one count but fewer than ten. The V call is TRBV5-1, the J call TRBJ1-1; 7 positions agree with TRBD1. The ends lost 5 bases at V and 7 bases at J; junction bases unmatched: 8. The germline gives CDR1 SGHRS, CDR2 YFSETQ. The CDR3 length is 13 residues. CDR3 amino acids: CASRWDSQNEAFF. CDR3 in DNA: TGCGCCAGCAGGTGGGACAGCCAGAATGAAGCTTTCTTT.

The chain's CDR3 is CSVVGTGGGPMYEQFF. CDR3 DNA sequence: TGCAGCGTTGTGGGGACTGGCGGGGGCCCAATGTATGAGCAGTTCTTC. The rearrangement links TRBV29-1 to TRBJ2-1; a weak D match, TRBD2 (7 bases). Germline V lookup: CDR1 SQVTM, CDR2 ANQGSEA. The CDR3 runs to 16 residues. V lost 4 bases, J lost 8 bases, and 24 bases lay in between.

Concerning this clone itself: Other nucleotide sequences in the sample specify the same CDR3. The CDR3 region is CASSLGQSNQPQHF. The DNA for the CDR3 is TGTGCCAGCAGCCTGGGACAGTCCAATCAGCCCCAGCATTTT. J is TRBJ1-5 and V is TRBV2, with 7 bases fitting TRBD1. Per the germline V gene, CDR1 is SNHLY and CDR2 is FYNNEI. J lost 3 bases, V lost 6 bases, and 5 bases had no gene match. CDR3 length: 14 residues.

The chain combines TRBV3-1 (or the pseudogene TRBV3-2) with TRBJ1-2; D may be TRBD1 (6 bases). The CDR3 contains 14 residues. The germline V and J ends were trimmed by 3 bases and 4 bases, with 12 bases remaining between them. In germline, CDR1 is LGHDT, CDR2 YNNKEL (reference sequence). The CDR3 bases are TGTGCCAGCAGCCAGGGGGGGCTCCTCTATGGCTACACCTTC. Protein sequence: CASSQGGLLYGYTF.

CDR3 sequence: CASSQVGGNTGELFF. The DNA of the CDR3 is TGTGCCAGCAGCCAAGTAGGGGGCAACACCGGGGAGCTGTTTTTT. V is TRBV3-1 (or the pseudogene TRBV3-2) and J is TRBJ2-2; TRBD1 matches 7 bases. The CDR3 is 15 residues long. J lost 2 bases, V lost 1 base, and 1 base had no gene match. Germline assignment: CDR1 LGHDT and CDR2 YNNKEL (reference sequence).

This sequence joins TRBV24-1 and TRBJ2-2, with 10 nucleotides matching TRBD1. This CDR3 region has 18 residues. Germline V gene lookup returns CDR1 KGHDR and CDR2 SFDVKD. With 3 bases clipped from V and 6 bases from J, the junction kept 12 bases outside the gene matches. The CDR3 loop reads CATSDSLTGGIGPGELFF. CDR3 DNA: TGTGCCACCAGTGATAGCCTGACAGGGGGCATCGGTCCCGGGGAGCTGTTTTTT.

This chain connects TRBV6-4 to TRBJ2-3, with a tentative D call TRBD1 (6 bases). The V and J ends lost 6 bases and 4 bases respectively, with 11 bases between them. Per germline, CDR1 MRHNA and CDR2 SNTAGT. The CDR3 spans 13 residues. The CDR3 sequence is CASRSGDADTQYF. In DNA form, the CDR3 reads TGTGCCAGCAGATCAGGGGACGCAGATACGCAGTATTTT.